Listed here are 20 T cell receptor beta chains from one sample, sequenced in a study of cytomegalovirus exposure and HLA in healthy donors. The PCR made use of 60 Vbeta and 13 Jbeta primers. Clones were sequenced by immunoSEQ multiplex PCR, and TCRdb holds only the in-frame ones, with some missing. The repertoire has more than 150,000 clones, roughly 76% of them found once; the top ten carry 6.3%. Input material: PBMCs. These receptor sequences come from a man aged 40-49 years in good health and CMV-seropositive.

The V call is TRBV6-5, the J call TRBJ1-6; TRBD1 might be the D (6 bases). V was pared by 2 bases and J by 8 bases, with 16 bases between. CDR1 and CDR2 (germline): MNHEY, SVGAGI. The CDR3 sequence is 16 residues long. The CDR3 region has the DNA TGTGCCAGCAGTTACGCTCACAGGGCATTTGATTCACCCCTCCACTTT. This translates into CASSYAHRAFDSPLHF.

The rearrangement uses TRBV19 and TRBJ1-2; no clear D gene. The CDR3 contains 15 residues. Germline V lookup: CDR1 LNHDA, CDR2 SQIVND (reference sequence). Trimming stripped 3 bases from V and 4 bases from J, with 15 bases between. For the CDR3, the DNA is TGTGCCAGTAGTATTACGGCCAAGGAGGGCTATGGCTACACCTTC. It yields the protein CASSITAKEGYGYTF.

The rearrangement joins TRBV12-5 to TRBJ2-2; TRBD2 matches at 9 bases. J was trimmed by 4 bases and V by 4 bases; bases with no gene match: 7. Germline CDR1 LGHNT, CDR2 FRNRAP. This CDR3 is 16 amino acids long. CDR3 sequence: CASGSGLALTTGELFF. CDR3 coding DNA: TGTGCTAGTGGTTCGGGACTAGCTTTGACCACCGGGGAGCTGTTTTTT. The variable domain in full, with the rest retrieved from reference TRBV12-5 and TRBJ2-2, is DARVTQTPRHKVTEMGQEVTMRCQPILGHNTVFWYRQTMMQGLELLAYFRNRAPLDDSGMPKDRFSAEMPDATLATLKIQPSEPRDSAVYFCASGSGLALTTGELFFGEGSRLTVL.

Remarks on this clone: The same CDR3 can be traced to other DNA sequences in this sample. This chain connects TRBV20-1 to TRBJ2-3; D perhaps matches TRBD2 (5 bases). The V end was cut by 5 bases, the J end by 6 bases, with 9 bases between. Germline V gives CDR1 DFQATT, CDR2 SNEGSKA (reference sequence). The CDR3 has 11 amino acids. CDR3 DNA sequence: TGCAGTGCTTCAACGGGGGATACGCAGTATTTT. This encodes CSASTGDTQYF.

The rearrangement links TRBV7-9 to TRBJ2-7, with 9 bases that match TRBD2. This CDR3 has 16 amino acids. Per the germline V gene, CDR1 is SEHNR and CDR2 is FQNEAQ (reference sequence). V lost 1 base, J lost 0 bases, and 4 bases stayed unmatched. CDR3 residues: CASSLGSGGNSYEQYF. In DNA, the CDR3 is TGTGCCAGCAGCTTAGGTAGCGGGGGAAACTCCTACGAGCAGTACTTC.

CDR3 nucleotide sequence: TGTGCCAGCAGTCAACTGACAGGGTTTACCGGCTACACCTTC. Protein: CASSQLTGFTGYTF. The rearrangement joins TRBV27 to TRBJ1-2; 7 bases agree with TRBD1. Trimming at V came to 5 bases and at J to 8 bases, leaving 11 bases not matched to a gene. Germline values: CDR1 MNHEY, CDR2 SMNVEV (reference sequence). The CDR3 has 14 amino acids.

This chain connects TRBV27 to TRBJ1-1; D gene unclear. The CDR3 contains 15 residues. Germline CDR1 MNHEY, CDR2 SMNVEV (reference sequence). V dropped 6 bases and J dropped 0 bases, with 14 bases sitting between them. CDR3 region: CASRTGGFMNTEAFF. The CDR3 coding sequence is TGTGCCAGCAGGACGGGCGGGTTCATGAACACTGAAGCTTTCTTT.

The chain recombines TRBV28 with TRBJ1-5; a possible D gene is TRBD1 (6 bases). The germline gives CDR1 MDHEN, CDR2 SYDVKM. This CDR3 contains 10 residues. V was pared by 8 bases and J by 7 bases, with 6 bases between. CDR3 coding DNA: TGTGCCAGCGGGGGCCAGCCCCAGCATTTT. Its translation is CASGGQPQHF.

This rearrangement joins TRBV14 to TRBJ2-5; 11 bases align to TRBD2. The length of the CDR3 is 18 residues. J gave up 5 bases and V 2 bases, and 13 bases lay outside the gene matches. Per germline, CDR1 SGHDN and CDR2 FVKESK. As DNA, the CDR3 is TGTGCCAGCAGCCAAAGGTCCCGACTAGCGGGGAAGAGGGAGACCCAGTACTTC. Its translation is CASSQRSRLAGKRETQYF.

This clone was detected a few times. The gene calls are TRBV7-2 and TRBJ2-1; the D gene is possibly TRBD2 (6 bases). Germline CDR1 reads SGHTA; CDR2 reads FQGNSA. Trimming stripped 0 bases from V and 6 bases from J, with 15 bases between. This CDR3 region has 16 residues. The CDR3 protein is CASSLAGSGEFNEQFF. CDR3 nucleotide sequence: TGTGCCAGCAGCTTAGCTGGTAGCGGTGAGTTCAATGAGCAGTTCTTC.

The genes are TRBV13 and TRBJ2-2; a possible D gene is TRBD1 (5 bases). The CDR3 has 14 residues. The germline V and J ends were trimmed by 5 bases and 5 bases, with 12 bases remaining between them. Germline V gives CDR1 PRHDT, CDR2 FYEKMQ (reference sequence). This chain's CDR3 is CASSTPGYTGELFF. CDR3 sequence (DNA): TGTGCCAGCAGCACCCCAGGGTATACCGGGGAGCTGTTTTTT. The full variable domain, rest sourced from reference TRBV13 and TRBJ2-2, is AAGVIQSPRHLIKEKRETATLKCYPIPRHDTVYWYQQGPGQDPQFLISFYEKMQSDKGSIPDRFSAQQFSDYHSELNMSSLELGDSALYFCASSTPGYTGELFFGEGSRLTVL.

The chain has TRBV9 and TRBJ2-7; maybe TRBD1 (6 bases). Per the germline V gene, CDR1 is SGDLS and CDR2 is YYNGEE. CDR3 length: 13 amino acids. Between the trimmed V and J ends, which lost 0 bases and 5 bases, there was a span of 9 bases. The CDR3 loop is CASSVGGQNEQYF. The CDR3 DNA reads as TGTGCCAGCAGCGTAGGGGGGCAGAACGAGCAGTACTTC.

The rearrangement uses TRBV27 and TRBJ2-1; maybe TRBD2 (6 bases). Trimming shortened V by 6 bases and J by 9 bases, and 21 bases separated the two germline ends. The CDR3 has 15 residues. In germline, CDR1 is MNHEY, CDR2 SMNVEV (reference sequence). CDR3 coding DNA: TGTGCCAGCAGCCCCCCGTACGGAGGGGCCGCTGAGCAGTTCTTC. Its translation: CASSPPYGGAAEQFF.

This chain uses TRBV6-5 with TRBJ2-1, with TRBD2 identical over 10 bases. CDR3 length: 15 amino acids. CDR1 MNHEY and CDR2 SVGAGI come from the germline V gene. The V segment lost 6 bases and the J segment 4 bases; nucleotides outside the gene matches: 6. CDR3 DNA sequence: TGTGCCAGCAGATTAAGCGGGGGGGCTTACAATGAGCAGTTCTTC. It is translated as CASRLSGGAYNEQFF.

This chain uses TRBV6-1 with TRBJ2-5, with 7 positions matching TRBD1. The V gene end was trimmed by 6 bases and the J gene end by 5 bases; junction bases not matched to a gene: 6. The CDR3 spans 13 residues. Germline CDR1 MNHNS, CDR2 SASEGT. In nucleotides, the CDR3 is TGTGCCAGCAGCACAGGGGTGGGGGAGACCCAGTACTTC. The encoded protein is CASSTGVGETQYF.

The chain employs TRBV6-5 and TRBJ2-3, with 10 bases fitting TRBD2. The CDR3 has 15 amino acids. Trimming cost V 4 bases and J 2 bases; bases outside gene matches: 3. CDR1 and CDR2 (germline): MNHEY, SVGAGI. CDR3 protein: CASSWSGGATDTQYF. In DNA, the CDR3 is TGTGCCAGCAGTTGGAGCGGGGGGGCCACAGATACGCAGTATTTT.

This clone is a singleton in its sample. The genes are TRBV2 and TRBJ2-3; D is perhaps TRBD2 (5 bases). V was shortened by 7 bases and J by 2 bases, with 13 bases between the two germline ends. Germline lookup yields CDR1 SNHLY and CDR2 FYNNEI. The CDR3 consists of 14 residues. The CDR3 DNA follows: TGTGCCAGCAATCAGTACCGGGACACAGATACGCAGTATTTT. It codes for CASNQYRDTDTQYF.

This chain joins TRBV19 and TRBJ2-2, with D uncertain. CDR1 LNHDA and CDR2 SQIVND come from the germline V gene (reference sequence). The CDR3 covers 17 residues. V gave up 6 bases and J gave up 0 bases, with 17 bases separating them. CDR3 protein: CASSSPSERTNTGELFF. CDR3 bases: TGTGCCAGTAGCTCCCCCTCGGAGAGAACGAACACCGGGGAGCTGTTTTTT.

This clone was picked up one time. The junction departs from the called germline gene at one end, perhaps through a read error. The chain recombines TRBV28 with TRBJ2-7; D is possibly TRBD2 (6 bases). The germline V gene has CDR1 MDHEN and CDR2 SYDVKM. The CDR3 loop spans 13 amino acids. The CDR3 region is CASSFTSGARGVF. The CDR3 DNA reads as TGTGCCAGCAGTTTTACTTCGGGAGCGAGAGGGGTTTTC.

The V call is TRBV7-3, the J call TRBJ2-2, with 9 positions matching TRBD1. J was trimmed by 4 bases and V by 5 bases; bases with no gene match: 5. The CDR3 is 15 amino acids. Looked up from germline, CDR1 is SGHTA and CDR2 is FQGTGA. The CDR3 sequence is CASSPQGAGTGELFF. The CDR3 DNA is TGTGCCAGCAGCCCACAGGGGGCTGGCACCGGGGAGCTGTTTTTT. Based on the CDR3 plus reference TRBV7-3 and TRBJ2-2, the full variable domain is GAGVSQTPSNKVTEKGKYVELRCDPISGHTALYWYRQSLGQGPEFLIYFQGTGAADDSGLPNDRFFAVRPEGSVSTLKIQRTERGDSAVYLCASSPQGAGTGELFFGEGSRLTVL.